The sequence of this T cell receptor (beta chain) was determined in a study of blood T cell repertoires in COVID-19. Turning to the study itself: The cDNA or gDNA used as material had been derived from T cells, B-cell-depleted T cells, or PBMCs.

Clones were read by immunoSEQ multiplex PCR, and TCRdb kept only the in-frame ones, dropping some. This table has around 140,000 clones, 75% to 80% appearing once. This CDR3 region has 15 residues. Clinical history reported by participants formed the basis on which cohorts were assigned. Recovered participants had two consecutive negative NP/OP PCR tests, healthcare professional clearance, or symptom resolution. Material: PBMCs or T cells enriched from blood (not recorded which). The chain carries TRBV1 and TRBJ2-5; the DNA was not used to check the table's D call, TRBD1. TRBV1 is annotated as a pseudogene. The TCR comes from a woman in her forties or fifties who had recovered from COVID-19. The CDR3 protein is CTSSPALWAQETQYF. For the CDR3, the DNA is TGCACCAGCAGCCCAGCCCTCTGGGCCCAAGAGACCCAGTACTTC.